The entry below describes one T cell receptor (beta chain). No antigen is known for it. This table comes from immunoSEQ multiplex PCR, and its TCRdb copy is limited to in-frame clones, with some not included. Among 120,000 or so clones listed, roughly 90% were seen once. This CDR3 has 17 amino acids. V was shortened by 4 bases and J by 1 base, with 19 bases between the two germline ends. CDR1 and CDR2 from the germline V gene are SGHAT and FQNNGV. The data originate from a study of cytomegalovirus exposure and HLA in healthy donors. Turning to the study itself: Per a later analysis, the roughly 690 first-cohort and 120 validation repertoires shared one platform.

Study-level points and caveats: Subsequent analysis of the roughly 120 validation repertoires found a tendency for first-cohort TCR clusters to co-occur. The study found most TCR sequences rare, yet found some public TCRs in many donors. A list of 150 to 200 TCR beta chains associated with cytomegalovirus was given.

Specimen: PBMCs. This chain connects TRBV11-2 to TRBJ1-1; D unresolved. This sequence was found in a woman between 18 and 30 years old in good health and CMV-seronegative. The CDR3 loop is CASSSLNLLSGNTEAFF. As DNA, the CDR3 is TGTGCCAGCAGCTCCCTGAACCTCCTTTCAGGGAACACTGAAGCTTTCTTT.